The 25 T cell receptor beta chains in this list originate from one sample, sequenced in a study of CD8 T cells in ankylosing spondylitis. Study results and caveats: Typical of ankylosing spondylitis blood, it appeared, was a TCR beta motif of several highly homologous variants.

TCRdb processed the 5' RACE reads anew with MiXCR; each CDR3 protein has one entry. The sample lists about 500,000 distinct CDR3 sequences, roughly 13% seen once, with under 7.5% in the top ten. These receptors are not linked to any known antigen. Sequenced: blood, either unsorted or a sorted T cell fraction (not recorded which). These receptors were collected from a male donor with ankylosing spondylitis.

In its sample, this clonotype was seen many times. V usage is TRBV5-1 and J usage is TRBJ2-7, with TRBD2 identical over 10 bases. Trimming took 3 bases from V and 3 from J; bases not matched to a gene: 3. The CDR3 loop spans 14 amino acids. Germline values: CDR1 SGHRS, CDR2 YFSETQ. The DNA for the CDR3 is TGCGCCAGCAGCTCAGCTAGCGGGAGCTACGAGCAGTACTTC. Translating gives CASSSASGSYEQYF.

The CDR3 DNA follows: TGCAGTGCCCTTCGAGCGGGAAAAGACGAGCAGTACTTC. It encodes CSALRAGKDEQYF. The V call is TRBV20-1, the J call TRBJ2-7, with 7 bases fitting TRBD2. Germline-derived CDR1 and CDR2 are DFQATT and SNEGSKA (reference sequence). This CDR3 has 13 amino acids. V lost 6 bases to trimming and J lost 5 bases; unmatched junction nucleotides: 10.

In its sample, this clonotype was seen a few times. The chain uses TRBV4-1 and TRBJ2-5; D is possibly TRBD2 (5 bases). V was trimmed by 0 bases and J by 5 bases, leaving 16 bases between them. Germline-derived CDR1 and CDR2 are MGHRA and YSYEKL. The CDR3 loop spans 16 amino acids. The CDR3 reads CASSQDPGKGRETQYF. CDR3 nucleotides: TGCGCCAGCAGCCAAGATCCCGGGAAGGGTAGGGAGACCCAGTACTTC.

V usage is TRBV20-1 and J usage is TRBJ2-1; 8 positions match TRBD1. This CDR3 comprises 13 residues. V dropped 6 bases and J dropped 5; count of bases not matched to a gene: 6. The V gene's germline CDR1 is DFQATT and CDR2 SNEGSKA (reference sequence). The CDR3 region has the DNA TGCAGTGCCACCCGGACAGGGAACAATGAGCAGTTCTTC. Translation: CSATRTGNNEQFF.

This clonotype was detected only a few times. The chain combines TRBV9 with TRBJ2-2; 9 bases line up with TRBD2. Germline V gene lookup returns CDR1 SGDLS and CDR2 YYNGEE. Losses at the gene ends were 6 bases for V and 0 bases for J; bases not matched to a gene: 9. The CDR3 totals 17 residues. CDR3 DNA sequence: TGTGCCAGCACCCCCCGGATAGCGGGGGCGAACACCGGGGAGCTGTTTTTT. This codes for CASTPRIAGANTGELFF.

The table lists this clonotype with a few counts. As DNA, the CDR3 is TGTGCCAGCAGTGAAGCAGGACCTAGGTTCTTC. Protein sequence: CASSEAGPRFF. The J gene is TRBJ2-1, the V gene TRBV2; D unresolved. The germline V and J ends were trimmed by 0 bases and 15 bases, with 9 bases remaining between them. CDR1 is SNHLY and CDR2 is FYNNEI in the germline V gene. The CDR3 has 11 amino acids. Supplemented by reference TRBV2 and TRBJ2-1, the full variable domain reads EPEVTQTPSHQVTQMGQEVILRCVPISNHLYFYWYRQILGQKVEFLVSFYNNEISEKSEIFDDQFSVERPDGSNFTLKIRSTKLEDSAMYFCASSEAGPRFFGPGTRLTVL.

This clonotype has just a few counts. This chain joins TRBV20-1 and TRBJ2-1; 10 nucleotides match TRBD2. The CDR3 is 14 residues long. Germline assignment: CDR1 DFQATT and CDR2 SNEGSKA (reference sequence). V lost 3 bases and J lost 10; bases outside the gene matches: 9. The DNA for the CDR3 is TGCAGTGCTAGTGGGCTAGCGGGAGTAACCGAGCAGTTCTTC. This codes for CSASGLAGVTEQFF.

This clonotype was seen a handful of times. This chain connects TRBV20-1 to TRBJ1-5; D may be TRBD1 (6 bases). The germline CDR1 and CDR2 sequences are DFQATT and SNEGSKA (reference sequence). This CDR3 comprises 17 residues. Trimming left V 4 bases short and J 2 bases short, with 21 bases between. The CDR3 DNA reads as TGCAGTGCTAAAGGCGGTGCAGGGGCTGATGGCAATCAGCCCCAGCATTTT. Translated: CSAKGGAGADGNQPQHF.

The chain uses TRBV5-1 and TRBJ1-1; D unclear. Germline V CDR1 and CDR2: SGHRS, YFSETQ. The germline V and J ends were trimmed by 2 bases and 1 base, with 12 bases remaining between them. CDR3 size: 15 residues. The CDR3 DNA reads TGCGCCAGCAGCTTTAACCCCCCGAGGAACACTGAAGCTTTCTTT. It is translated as CASSFNPPRNTEAFF.

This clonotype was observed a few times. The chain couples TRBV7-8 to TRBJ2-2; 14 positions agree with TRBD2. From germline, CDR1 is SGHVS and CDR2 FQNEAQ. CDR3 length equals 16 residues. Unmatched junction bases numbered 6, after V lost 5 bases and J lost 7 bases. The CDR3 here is CASSPGLAGGFGELFF. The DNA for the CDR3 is TGTGCCAGCAGCCCCGGACTAGCGGGAGGCTTCGGGGAGCTGTTTTTT. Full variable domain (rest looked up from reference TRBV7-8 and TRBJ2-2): GAGVSQSPRYKVAKRGQDVALRCDPISGHVSLFWYQQALGQGPEFLTYFQNEAQLDKSGLPSDRFFAERPEGSVSTLKIQRTQQEDSAVYLCASSPGLAGGFGELFFGEGSRLTVL.

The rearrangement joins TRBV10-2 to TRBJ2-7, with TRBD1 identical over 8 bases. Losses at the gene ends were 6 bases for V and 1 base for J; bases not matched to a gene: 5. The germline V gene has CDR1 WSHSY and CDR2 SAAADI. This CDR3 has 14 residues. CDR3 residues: CASRNTGGSYEQYF. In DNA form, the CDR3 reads TGCGCCAGCAGGAATACAGGGGGGTCCTACGAGCAGTACTTC.

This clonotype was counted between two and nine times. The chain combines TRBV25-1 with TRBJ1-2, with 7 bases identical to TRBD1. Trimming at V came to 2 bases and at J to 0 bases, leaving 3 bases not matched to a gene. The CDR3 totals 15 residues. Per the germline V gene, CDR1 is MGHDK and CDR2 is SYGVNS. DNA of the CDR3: TGTGCCAGCAGTGAACCCACAGGGGCTAACTATGGCTACACCTTC. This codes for CASSEPTGANYGYTF.

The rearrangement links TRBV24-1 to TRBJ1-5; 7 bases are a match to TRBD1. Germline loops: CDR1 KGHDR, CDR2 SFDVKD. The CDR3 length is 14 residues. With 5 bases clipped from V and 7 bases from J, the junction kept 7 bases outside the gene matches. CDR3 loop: CATSATGVDQPQHF. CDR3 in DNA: TGTGCCACCAGTGCAACAGGGGTAGACCAGCCCCAGCATTTT.

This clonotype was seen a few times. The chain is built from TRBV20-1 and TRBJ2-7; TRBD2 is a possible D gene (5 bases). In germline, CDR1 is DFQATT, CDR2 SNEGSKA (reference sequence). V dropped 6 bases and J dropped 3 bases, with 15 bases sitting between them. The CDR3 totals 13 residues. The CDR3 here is CSAPRTGNYEQYF. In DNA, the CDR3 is TGCAGTGCCCCGAGGACGGGGAACTACGAGCAGTACTTC.

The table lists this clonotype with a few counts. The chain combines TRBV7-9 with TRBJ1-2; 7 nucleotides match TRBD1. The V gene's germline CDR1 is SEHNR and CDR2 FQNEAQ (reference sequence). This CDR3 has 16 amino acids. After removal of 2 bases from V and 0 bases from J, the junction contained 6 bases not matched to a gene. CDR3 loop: CASSLPRDRPNYGYTF. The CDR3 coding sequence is TGTGCCAGCAGCTTACCCCGGGACAGACCTAACTATGGCTACACCTTC.

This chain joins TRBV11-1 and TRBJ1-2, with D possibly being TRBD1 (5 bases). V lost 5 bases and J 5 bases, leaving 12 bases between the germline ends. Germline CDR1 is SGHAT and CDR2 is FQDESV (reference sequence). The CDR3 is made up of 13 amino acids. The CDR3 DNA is TGTGCCAGCAGCGAGGGACTCGAATATGGCTACACCTTC. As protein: CASSEGLEYGYTF.

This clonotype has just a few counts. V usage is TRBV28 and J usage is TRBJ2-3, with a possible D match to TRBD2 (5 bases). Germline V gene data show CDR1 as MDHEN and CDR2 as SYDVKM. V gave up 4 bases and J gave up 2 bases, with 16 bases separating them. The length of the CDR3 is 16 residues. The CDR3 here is CASSSSGESHTDTQYF. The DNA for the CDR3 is TGTGCCAGCAGTTCCTCCGGGGAATCCCACACAGATACGCAGTATTTT.

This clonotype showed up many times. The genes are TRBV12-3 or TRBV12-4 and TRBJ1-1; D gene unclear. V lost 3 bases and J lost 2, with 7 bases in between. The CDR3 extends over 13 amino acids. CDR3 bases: TGTGCCAGCAGTTTGTCACCCAACACTGAAGCTTTCTTT. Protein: CASSLSPNTEAFF.

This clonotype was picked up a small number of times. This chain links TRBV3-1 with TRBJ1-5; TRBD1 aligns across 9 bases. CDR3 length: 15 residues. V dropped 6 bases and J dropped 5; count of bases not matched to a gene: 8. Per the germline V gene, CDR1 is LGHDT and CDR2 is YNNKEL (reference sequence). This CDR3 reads CASSLAGQGYQPQHF. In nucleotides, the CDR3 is TGTGCCAGCAGTTTAGCGGGACAGGGATATCAGCCCCAGCATTTT.

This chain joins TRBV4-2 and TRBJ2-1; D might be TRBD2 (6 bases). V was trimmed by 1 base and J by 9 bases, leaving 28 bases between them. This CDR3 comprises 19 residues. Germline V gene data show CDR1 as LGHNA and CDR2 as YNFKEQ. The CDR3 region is CASSQGHPGALGPSREQFF. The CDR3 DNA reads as TGTGCCAGCAGCCAAGGTCATCCGGGAGCGCTGGGGCCTAGTCGTGAGCAGTTCTTC.

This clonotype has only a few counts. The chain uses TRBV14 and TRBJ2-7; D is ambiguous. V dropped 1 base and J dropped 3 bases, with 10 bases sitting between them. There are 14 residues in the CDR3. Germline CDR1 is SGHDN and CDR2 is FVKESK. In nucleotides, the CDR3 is TGTGCCAGCAGCCAAGGACCGCCGTACTACGAGCAGTACTTC. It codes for CASSQGPPYYEQYF.

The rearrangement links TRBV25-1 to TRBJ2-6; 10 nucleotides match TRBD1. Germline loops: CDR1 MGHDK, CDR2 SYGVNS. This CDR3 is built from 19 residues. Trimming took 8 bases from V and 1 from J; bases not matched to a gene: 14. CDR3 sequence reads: CASSPTAGQGISGANVLTF. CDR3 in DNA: TGTGCCAGCTCCCCTACGGCGGGACAGGGGATATCTGGGGCCAACGTCCTGACTTTC.

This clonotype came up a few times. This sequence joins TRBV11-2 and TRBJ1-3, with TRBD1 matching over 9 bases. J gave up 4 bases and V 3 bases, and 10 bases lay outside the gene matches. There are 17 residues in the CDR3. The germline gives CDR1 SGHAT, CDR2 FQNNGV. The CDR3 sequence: CASSLGPGQGNGNTIYF. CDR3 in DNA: TGTGCCAGCAGCTTGGGACCGGGACAGGGAAACGGAAACACCATATATTTT.

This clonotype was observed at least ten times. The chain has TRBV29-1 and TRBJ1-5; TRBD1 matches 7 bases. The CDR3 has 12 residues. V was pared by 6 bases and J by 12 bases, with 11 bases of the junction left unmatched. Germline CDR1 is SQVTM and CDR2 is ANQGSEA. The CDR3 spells CSVRDSSSVQHF. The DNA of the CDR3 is TGCAGCGTGCGGGACAGTTCCTCGGTCCAGCATTTT.

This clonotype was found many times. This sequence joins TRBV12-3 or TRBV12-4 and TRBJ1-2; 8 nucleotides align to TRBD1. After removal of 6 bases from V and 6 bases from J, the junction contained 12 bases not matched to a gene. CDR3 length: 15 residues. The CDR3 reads CASSAGTGDLHGYTF. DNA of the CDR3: TGTGCCAGCAGCGCCGGGACAGGAGATCTACATGGCTACACCTTC.